These T cell receptor beta chains were read from a single sample in a study of cytomegalovirus exposure and HLA in healthy donors. The assay was immunoSEQ multiplex PCR, and TCRdb's table has in-frame clones only and misses some. The sample comprises 140,000 or so clones, around 75% of which are singletons, and less than 3.5% rests with the top ten. Sequenced sample: PBMCs. These receptors were collected from a young woman in good health and CMV-seronegative. Both conserved end residues are part of each CDR3. Each record gives: clone size, CDR3 length, V gene, D gene, J gene, CDR3 DNA, CDR3 protein. A D gene is named only where the DNA matches it firmly. Size values are once, few and many counts, or a class for expanded clones, and some rows have none.

size: once; length: 11; V: TRBV20-1; D: -; J: TRBJ1-1; DNA: TGCGGAAAAGACAGGTACACTGAAGCTTTCTTT; CDR3: CGKDRYTEAFF
size: -; length: 14; V: TRBV19; D: -; J: TRBJ1-4; DNA: TGTGCCAGTAGCCAACAGGGTGCTAATGAAAAACTGTTTTTT; CDR3: CASSQQGANEKLFF
size: -; length: 13; V: TRBV6-6; D: -; J: TRBJ2-1; DNA: TGTGCCAGTCGAGCAACGATGACTAGTTCGCAGTTCTTC; CDR3: CASRATMTSSQFF
size: -; length: 13; V: TRBV7-9; D: TRBD1; J: TRBJ2-7; DNA: TGTGCCAGTAAACAGGGGGGACGATACGAGCAGTACTTC; CDR3: CASKQGGRYEQYF
size: -; length: 17; V: TRBV19; D: TRBD1; J: TRBJ1-6; DNA: TGTGCCAGTAGGGGACAGGGGTACCCCCTTAGTAATTCACCCCTCCACTTT; CDR3: CASRGQGYPLSNSPLHF
size: -; length: 16; V: TRBV7-9; D: -; J: TRBJ1-4; DNA: TGTGCCAGCAGCTTTGATTTAGGTGGTGCGGATGAAAAACTGTTTTTT; CDR3: CASSFDLGGADEKLFF
size: -; length: 15; V: TRBV7-9; D: -; J: TRBJ1-1; DNA: TGTGCCAGCAGCACGATACTGGACGGGGAAGGCGGAGCTTTCTTT; CDR3: CASSTILDGEGGAFF
size: -; length: 15; V: TRBV14; D: TRBD2; J: TRBJ2-1; DNA: TGTGCCAGCAGTCGACTAGCGGGAGGTGGCGATGAGCAGTTCTTC; CDR3: CASSRLAGGGDEQFF
size: -; length: 15; V: TRBV6-6; D: TRBD1; J: TRBJ1-6; DNA: TGTGCCAGCAGTCCGACAGGGGTAGGGAATTCACCCCTCCACTTT; CDR3: CASSPTGVGNSPLHF
size: -; length: 18; V: TRBV19; D: -; J: TRBJ1-4; DNA: TGTGCCAGTAGTATGAAATCTACCGGGACAACAAGGATGGAAAAACTGTTTTTT; CDR3: CASSMKSTGTTRMEKLFF
size: -; length: 13; V: TRBV29-1; D: TRBD2; J: TRBJ2-7; DNA: TGCAGCGTCGGACTAGCGGGAGGCCGGAAGCAGTACTTC; CDR3: CSVGLAGGRKQYF
size: once; length: 15; V: TRBV7-9; D: -; J: TRBJ1-2; DNA: TGTGCCAGCAGCTCCGGGACACACCAAGGGTATGGCTACACCTTC; CDR3: CASSSGTHQGYGYTF
size: -; length: 15; V: TRBV6-6; D: TRBD1; J: TRBJ1-5; DNA: TGTGCCAGCAGTACCCGGGACAGGGCCGATCAGCCCCAGCATTTT; CDR3: CASSTRDRADQPQHF
size: -; length: 13; V: TRBV6-4; D: -; J: TRBJ2-2; DNA: TGTGTCAGCAGTGACTACGGGACCGGGGAGCTGTTTTTT; CDR3: CVSSDYGTGELFF